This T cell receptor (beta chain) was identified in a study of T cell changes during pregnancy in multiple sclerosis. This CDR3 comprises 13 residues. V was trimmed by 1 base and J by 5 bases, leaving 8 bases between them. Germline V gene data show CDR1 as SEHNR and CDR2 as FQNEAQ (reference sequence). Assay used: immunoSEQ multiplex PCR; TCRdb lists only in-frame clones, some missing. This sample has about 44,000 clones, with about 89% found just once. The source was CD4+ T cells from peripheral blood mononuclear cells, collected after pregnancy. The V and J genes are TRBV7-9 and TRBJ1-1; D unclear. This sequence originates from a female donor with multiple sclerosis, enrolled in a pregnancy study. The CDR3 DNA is TGTGCCAGCAGCTTAGATCGGGGTACTGAAGCTTTCTTT. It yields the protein CASSLDRGTEAFF.